The 19 T cell receptor beta chains reported below all come from one sample, sequenced in a study of blood T cell repertoires in COVID-19. Clones were sequenced by immunoSEQ multiplex PCR, and TCRdb holds only the in-frame ones, with some missing. The data contain roughly 250,000 clones, 84% of them singletons. Sequencing input: peripheral blood. These receptors were obtained from a person aged 70 to 85 with COVID-19, enrolled during active disease.

This rearrangement joins TRBV6-1 to TRBJ1-5, with D unclear. The CDR3 is made up of 14 amino acids. V lost 2 bases and J lost 4, with 9 bases in between. Looked up from germline, CDR1 is MNHNS and CDR2 is SASEGT. The CDR3 reads CASSEPQVNQPQHF. The CDR3 DNA follows: TGTGCCAGCAGTGAACCCCAGGTTAATCAGCCCCAGCATTTT.

The chain couples TRBV4-1 to TRBJ2-3, with a weak D call TRBD1 (5 bases). Trimming stripped 1 base from V and 4 bases from J, with 12 bases between. The CDR3 consists of 15 residues. Germline V gives CDR1 MGHRA, CDR2 YSYEKL. The CDR3 region has the DNA TGCGCCAGCAGCCAAGGGCAGGGAACCCCAGATACGCAGTATTTT. Its translation is CASSQGQGTPDTQYF.

This clone came up once. The chain has TRBV25-1 and TRBJ2-5; D might be TRBD1 (5 bases). V was pared by 2 bases and J by 4 bases, with 8 bases between. Germline V gene lookup returns CDR1 MGHDK and CDR2 SYGVNS. The CDR3 loop spans 13 amino acids. CDR3 sequence: CASSEQGRETQYF. The CDR3 DNA follows: TGTGCCAGCAGTGAACAGGGTCGAGAGACCCAGTACTTC.

The rearrangement uses TRBV6-8 and TRBJ2-2; D remains ambiguous. V lost 6 bases and J 1 base, leaving 9 bases between the germline ends. Germline CDR1 is MNHGY and CDR2 is SAAAGT. The CDR3 has 14 amino acids. The CDR3: CASRLSMNTGELFF. CDR3 coding DNA: TGTGCCAGCAGACTTAGCATGAACACCGGGGAGCTGTTTTTT.

The CDR3 here is CASSEGGYGYTF. DNA for the CDR3: TGTGCCAGCAGTGAGGGGGGCTATGGCTACACCTTC. The chain uses TRBV2 and TRBJ1-2, with a weak D call TRBD1 (5 bases). The CDR3 sequence is 12 residues long. V was pared by 3 bases and J by 4 bases, with 6 bases between. Germline CDR1 is SNHLY and CDR2 is FYNNEI.

The chain uses TRBV7-2 and TRBJ1-4; D call uncertain. The CDR3 is 14 amino acids. V was cut by 5 bases and J by 5 bases, with 12 bases left in between. Germline CDR1 reads SGHTA; CDR2 reads FQGNSA. The CDR3 DNA sequence: TGTGCCAGCAGCCCGGCGGGTCTGAATGAAAAACTGTTTTTT. Protein sequence: CASSPAGLNEKLFF.

The rearrangement uses TRBV19 and TRBJ2-5, with D possibly TRBD1 on 5 matching bases. CDR1 is LNHDA, CDR2 SQIVND, per germline (reference sequence). The CDR3 sequence is 16 residues long. Trimming stripped 1 base from V and 2 bases from J, with 14 bases between. As DNA, the CDR3 is TGTGCCAGTAGTATAGGCAAAGGGGTGAATCAAGAGACCCAGTACTTC. Protein: CASSIGKGVNQETQYF.

The genes are TRBV7-2 and TRBJ1-1, with TRBD1 as a possible D gene (5 bases). V lost 1 base, J lost 4 bases, and 10 bases lay in between. This CDR3 has 14 amino acids. CDR1 is SGHTA and CDR2 is FQGNSA in the germline V gene. The CDR3 DNA sequence: TGTGCCAGCAGCTTAGGGGGCGGGGTCACTGAAGCTTTCTTT. As protein: CASSLGGGVTEAFF.

The J gene is TRBJ2-3, the V gene TRBV3-1 (or the pseudogene TRBV3-2); D is unclear. Germline lookup yields CDR1 LGHDT and CDR2 YNNKEL (reference sequence). The V and J ends lost 8 bases and 4 bases respectively, with 19 bases between them. CDR3 length: 15 amino acids. CDR3 coding DNA: TGTGCCAGCCAACGGAGTGACCGCCGCGCAGATACGCAGTATTTT. It translates to CASQRSDRRADTQYF.

The J gene is TRBJ2-1, the V gene TRBV5-1; TRBD1 might be the D (5 bases). The CDR3 runs to 15 residues. Germline CDR1 is SGHRS and CDR2 is YFSETQ. V lost 2 bases to trimming and J lost 9 bases, with 18 bases between them. Here the CDR3 reads CASSLDSGRGGEQFF. DNA for the CDR3: TGCGCCAGCAGCTTAGACAGTGGTCGCGGTGGTGAGCAGTTCTTC.

This rearrangement joins TRBV6-5 to TRBJ2-3; D remains ambiguous. The CDR3 totals 12 residues. V was trimmed by 7 bases and J by 0 bases, leaving 5 bases between them. The germline V gene encodes CDR1 MNHEY and CDR2 SVGAGI. The CDR3 spells CASTGSTDTQYF. DNA for the CDR3: TGTGCCAGCACAGGAAGCACAGATACGCAGTATTTT.

V gene TRBV19 combines with J gene TRBJ1-1; D remains unclear. The V and J ends lost 3 bases and 1 base respectively, with 9 bases between them. Looked up from germline, CDR1 is LNHDA and CDR2 is SQIVND (reference sequence). CDR3 size: 14 residues. Here the CDR3 DNA reads TGTGCCAGTAGTATGGGCCTGACGAACACTGAAGCTTTCTTT. This codes for CASSMGLTNTEAFF.

The chain employs TRBV9 and TRBJ1-4; 8 bases map to TRBD1. Germline V gives CDR1 SGDLS, CDR2 YYNGEE. The length of the CDR3 is 14 residues. V lost 4 bases to trimming and J lost 8 bases; unmatched junction nucleotides: 7. The CDR3 loop is CASSTTGVGEKLFF. The CDR3 nucleotides read TGTGCCAGCAGCACGACAGGGGTAGGGGAAAAACTGTTTTTT. The full variable domain, completed using reference TRBV9 and TRBJ1-4, is DSGVTQTPKHLITATGQRVTLRCSPRSGDLSVYWYQQSLDQGLQFLIQYYNGEERAKGNILERFSAQQFPDLHSELNLSSLELGDSALYFCASSTTGVGEKLFFGSGTQLSVL.

V is TRBV19 and J is TRBJ2-1; 8 nucleotides line up with TRBD2. J gave up 6 bases and V 3 bases, and 7 bases lay outside the gene matches. Per the germline V gene, CDR1 is LNHDA and CDR2 is SQIVND (reference sequence). The CDR3 sequence is 15 residues long. CDR3: CASSIPAGEINEQFF. Here the CDR3 DNA reads TGTGCCAGTAGTATTCCAGCGGGGGAGATCAATGAGCAGTTCTTC.

This clone was seen more than once but under ten times. The chain has TRBV9 and TRBJ2-2, with 9 bases identical to TRBD2. Trimming at V came to 0 bases and at J to 7 bases, leaving 7 bases not matched to a gene. CDR1 is SGDLS, CDR2 YYNGEE, per germline. The CDR3 has 16 residues. CDR3 bases: TGTGCCAGCAGCGTAGGGGGCGGGGGGGCCTTCGGGGAGCTGTTTTTT. This sequence encodes CASSVGGGGAFGELFF.

This clone was seen more than once but under ten times. The rearrangement links TRBV6-1 to TRBJ2-4, with 8 nucleotides matching TRBD1. The V gene end was trimmed by 4 bases and the J gene end by 1 base; junction bases not matched to a gene: 6. The V gene's germline CDR1 is MNHNS and CDR2 SASEGT. The CDR3 consists of 16 residues. This CDR3 reads CASSAPQGAAKNIQYF. CDR3 bases: TGTGCCAGCAGTGCCCCCCAGGGGGCTGCCAAAAACATTCAGTACTTC.

This sequence joins TRBV28 and TRBJ1-1; no definite D call. CDR1 is MDHEN and CDR2 is SYDVKM in the germline V gene. Trimming shortened V by 7 bases and J by 1 base, and 16 bases separated the two germline ends. This CDR3 has 15 amino acids. The CDR3 nucleotides are TGTGCCAGCACCCCAAGAGGGAGAGGGAACACTGAAGCTTTCTTT. Protein product: CASTPRGRGNTEAFF. The variable domain in full, completed from reference TRBV28 and TRBJ1-1, reads DVKVTQSSRYLVKRTGEKVFLECVQDMDHENMFWYRQDPGLGLRLIYFSYDVKMKEKGDIPEGYSVSREKKERFSLILESASTNQTSMYLCASTPRGRGNTEAFFGQGTRLTVV.

The J gene is TRBJ2-1, the V gene TRBV6-5; 8 bases are a match to TRBD2. CDR1 and CDR2 from the germline V gene are MNHEY and SVGAGI. This CDR3 is 14 amino acids long. Losses at the gene ends were 10 bases for V and 5 bases for J; bases not matched to a gene: 10. CDR3 coding DNA: TGTGCCACTGCGGCTAGCGGGCCAAACAATGAGCAGTTCTTC. It is translated as CATAASGPNNEQFF.

The chain links TRBV5-5 to TRBJ1-2; TRBD1 agrees at 10 bases. There are 14 residues in the CDR3. In germline, CDR1 is SGHKS, CDR2 YYEKEE (reference sequence). V lost 3 bases and J lost 4; bases outside the gene matches: 3. The CDR3 coding sequence is TGTGCCAGCAGCTGGGGGGACAGGGGCTATGGCTACACCTTC. As protein: CASSWGDRGYGYTF.